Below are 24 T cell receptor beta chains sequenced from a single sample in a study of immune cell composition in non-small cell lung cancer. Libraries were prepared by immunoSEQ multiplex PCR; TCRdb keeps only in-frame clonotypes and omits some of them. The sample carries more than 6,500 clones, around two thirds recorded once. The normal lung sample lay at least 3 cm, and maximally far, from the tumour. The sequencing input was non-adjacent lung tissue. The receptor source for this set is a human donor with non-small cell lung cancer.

CDR3 DNA sequence: TGTGCCAGCAGCGCCAGGACACTAACCGGGGAGCTGTTTTTT. Its translation: CASSARTLTGELFF. This chain joins TRBV9 and TRBJ2-2; maybe TRBD1 (5 bases). V lost 3 bases to trimming and J lost 5 bases, with 11 bases between them. The germline CDR1 and CDR2 sequences are SGDLS and YYNGEE. The CDR3 loop spans 14 amino acids.

The CDR3 loop reads CASSSAGTRVNTQYF. DNA of the CDR3: TGTGCCAGCAGCTCCGCCGGGACTAGAGTGAATACGCAGTATTTT. This chain connects TRBV11-2 to TRBJ2-3, with TRBD2 matching 8 bases. J was trimmed by 7 bases and V by 4 bases; bases with no gene match: 10. CDR1 is SGHAT and CDR2 is FQNNGV in the germline V gene. The CDR3 is 15 residues long.

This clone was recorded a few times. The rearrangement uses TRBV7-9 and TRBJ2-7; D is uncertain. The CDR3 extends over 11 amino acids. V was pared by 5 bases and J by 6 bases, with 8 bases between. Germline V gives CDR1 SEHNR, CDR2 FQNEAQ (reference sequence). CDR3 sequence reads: CASSAGVEQYF. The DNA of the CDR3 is TGTGCCAGCAGCGCCGGAGTCGAGCAGTACTTC.

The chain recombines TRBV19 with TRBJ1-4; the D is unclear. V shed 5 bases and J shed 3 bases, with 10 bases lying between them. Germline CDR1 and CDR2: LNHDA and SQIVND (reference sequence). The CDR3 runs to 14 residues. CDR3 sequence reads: CASSLALPNEKLFF. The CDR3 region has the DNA TGTGCCAGTAGTTTGGCTCTCCCTAATGAAAAACTGTTTTTT.

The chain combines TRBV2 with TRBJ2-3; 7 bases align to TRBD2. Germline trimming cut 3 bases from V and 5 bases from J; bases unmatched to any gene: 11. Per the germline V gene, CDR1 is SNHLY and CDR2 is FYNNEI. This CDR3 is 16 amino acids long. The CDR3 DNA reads TGTGCCAGCAGTGATTCTAGCGGCCCAGGTGGAGATACGCAGTATTTT. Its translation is CASSDSSGPGGDTQYF.

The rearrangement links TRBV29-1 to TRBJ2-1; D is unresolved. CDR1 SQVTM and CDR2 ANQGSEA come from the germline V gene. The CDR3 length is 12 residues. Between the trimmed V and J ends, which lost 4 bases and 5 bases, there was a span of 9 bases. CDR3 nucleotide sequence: TGCAGCGTTGGCTCCGCAGACAATGAGCAGTTCTTC. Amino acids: CSVGSADNEQFF.

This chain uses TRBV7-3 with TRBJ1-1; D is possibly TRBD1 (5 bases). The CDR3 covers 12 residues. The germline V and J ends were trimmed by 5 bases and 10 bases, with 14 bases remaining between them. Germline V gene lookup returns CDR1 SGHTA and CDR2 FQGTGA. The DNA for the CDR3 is TGTGCCAGCAGCCTCGATCGGGGGAGAGCTTTCTTT. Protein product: CASSLDRGRAFF.

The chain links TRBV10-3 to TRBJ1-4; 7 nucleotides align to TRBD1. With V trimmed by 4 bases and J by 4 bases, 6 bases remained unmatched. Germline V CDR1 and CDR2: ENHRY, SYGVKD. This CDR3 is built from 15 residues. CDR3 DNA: TGTGCCATCAGTGGACAGGGCAGGGGTAATGAAAAACTGTTTTTT. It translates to CAISGQGRGNEKLFF.

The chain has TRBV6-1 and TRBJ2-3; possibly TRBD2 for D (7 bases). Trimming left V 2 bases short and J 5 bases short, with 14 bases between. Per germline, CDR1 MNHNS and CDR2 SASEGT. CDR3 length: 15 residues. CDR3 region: CASSEMWGGQDTQYF. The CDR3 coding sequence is TGTGCCAGCAGTGAAATGTGGGGGGGCCAAGATACGCAGTATTTT.

The DNA of the CDR3 is TGTGCCAGTCAAGCGGGACCCCCGGGTGAGCAGTACTTC. It yields the protein CASQAGPPGEQYF. V usage is TRBV27 and J usage is TRBJ2-7; TRBD2 matches at 7 bases. V was clipped by 9 bases and J by 7 bases; unmatched bases: 12. Per germline, CDR1 MNHEY and CDR2 SMNVEV (reference sequence). This CDR3 has 13 amino acids.

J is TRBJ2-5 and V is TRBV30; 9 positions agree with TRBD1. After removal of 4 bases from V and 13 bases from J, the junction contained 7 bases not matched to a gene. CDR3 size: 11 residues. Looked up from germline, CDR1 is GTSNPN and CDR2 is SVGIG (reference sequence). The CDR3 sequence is CAWTFGQGRYF. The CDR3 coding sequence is TGTGCCTGGACCTTCGGACAGGGGAGGTACTTC. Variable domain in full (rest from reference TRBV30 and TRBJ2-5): SQTIHQWPATLVQPVGSPLSLECTVEGTSNPNLYWYRQAAGRGLQLLFYSVGIGQISSEVPQNLSASRPQDRQFILSSKKLLLSDSGFYLCAWTFGQGRYFGPGTRLLVL.

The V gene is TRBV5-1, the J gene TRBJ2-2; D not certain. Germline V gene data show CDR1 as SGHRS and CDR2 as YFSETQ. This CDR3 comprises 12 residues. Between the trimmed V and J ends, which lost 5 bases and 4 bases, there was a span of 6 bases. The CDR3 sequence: CASRAGTGELFF. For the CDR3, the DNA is TGCGCCAGCAGAGCAGGCACCGGGGAGCTGTTTTTT.

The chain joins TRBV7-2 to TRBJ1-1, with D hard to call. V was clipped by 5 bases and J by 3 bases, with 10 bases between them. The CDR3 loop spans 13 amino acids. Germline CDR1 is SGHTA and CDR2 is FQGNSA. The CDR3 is CASSEWSYTEAFF. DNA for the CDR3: TGTGCCAGCAGCGAATGGAGTTACACTGAAGCTTTCTTT.

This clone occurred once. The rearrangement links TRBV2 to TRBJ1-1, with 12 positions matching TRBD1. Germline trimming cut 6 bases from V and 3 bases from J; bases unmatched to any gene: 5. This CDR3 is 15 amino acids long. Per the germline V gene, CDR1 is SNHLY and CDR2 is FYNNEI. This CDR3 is CASRPGQGAYTEAFF. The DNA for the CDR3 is TGTGCCAGCAGGCCGGGACAGGGGGCTTACACTGAAGCTTTCTTT.

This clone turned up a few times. The CDR3 spells CASILAGGPPEQFF. The CDR3 DNA reads TGTGCCAGCATTTTAGCGGGGGGGCCTCCGGAGCAGTTCTTC. This rearrangement joins TRBV5-6 to TRBJ2-1; TRBD2 aligns across 11 bases. The J segment lost 10 bases and the V segment lost 6 bases, leaving 9 bases of the junction unmatched. The CDR3 extends over 14 amino acids. CDR1 and CDR2 (germline): SGHDT, YYEEEE.

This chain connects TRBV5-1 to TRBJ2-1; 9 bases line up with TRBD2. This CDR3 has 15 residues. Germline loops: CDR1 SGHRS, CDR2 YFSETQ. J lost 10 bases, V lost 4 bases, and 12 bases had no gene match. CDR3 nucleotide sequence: TGCGCCAGCAGCCTACGTGCTAGCGGGGTGAGGGAGCAGTTCTTC. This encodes CASSLRASGVREQFF.

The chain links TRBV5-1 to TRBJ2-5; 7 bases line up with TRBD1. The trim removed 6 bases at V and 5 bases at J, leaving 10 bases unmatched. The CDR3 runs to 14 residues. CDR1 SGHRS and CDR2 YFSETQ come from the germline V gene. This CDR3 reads CASTPRVGGETQYF. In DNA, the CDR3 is TGCGCCAGCACCCCAAGGGTAGGGGGCGAGACCCAGTACTTC.

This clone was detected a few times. CDR3 coding DNA: TGTGCCAGCAGCTCCGGAGCGGGCGCCGAGGGATACAATGAGCAGTTCTTC. It encodes CASSSGAGAEGYNEQFF. The rearrangement uses TRBV7-9 and TRBJ2-1; a possible D gene is TRBD2 (6 bases). V was cut by 4 bases and J by 4 bases, with 20 bases left in between. The germline V gene has CDR1 SEHNR and CDR2 FQNEAQ (reference sequence). The CDR3 loop spans 17 amino acids.

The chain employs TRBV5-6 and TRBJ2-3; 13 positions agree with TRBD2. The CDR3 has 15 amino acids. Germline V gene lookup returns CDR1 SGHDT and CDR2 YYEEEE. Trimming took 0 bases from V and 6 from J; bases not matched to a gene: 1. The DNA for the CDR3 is TGTGCCAGCAGCTTGGTACTAGCGGGAGGGGATACGCAGTATTTT. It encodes CASSLVLAGGDTQYF.

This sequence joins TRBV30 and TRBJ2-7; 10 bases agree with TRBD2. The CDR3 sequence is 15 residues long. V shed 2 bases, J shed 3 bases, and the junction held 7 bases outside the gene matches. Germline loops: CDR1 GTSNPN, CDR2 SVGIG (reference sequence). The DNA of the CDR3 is TGTGCCTGGAGTAAAGCGGGAGGGGGTCTCTACGAGCAGTACTTC. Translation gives CAWSKAGGGLYEQYF.

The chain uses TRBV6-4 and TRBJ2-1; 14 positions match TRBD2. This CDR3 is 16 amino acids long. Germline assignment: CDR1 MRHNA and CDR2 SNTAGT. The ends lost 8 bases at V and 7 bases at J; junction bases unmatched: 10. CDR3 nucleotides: TGTGCCAGCCAGAACAATGGACTAGCGGGAGGTAATGAGCAGTTCTTC. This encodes CASQNNGLAGGNEQFF.

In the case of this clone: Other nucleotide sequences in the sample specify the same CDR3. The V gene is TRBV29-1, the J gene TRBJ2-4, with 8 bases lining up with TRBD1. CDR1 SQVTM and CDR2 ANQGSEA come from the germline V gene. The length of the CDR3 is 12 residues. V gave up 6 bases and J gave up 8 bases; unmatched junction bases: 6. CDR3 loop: CSVGQGGDIQYF. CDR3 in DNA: TGCAGCGTCGGACAGGGTGGGGACATTCAGTACTTC.

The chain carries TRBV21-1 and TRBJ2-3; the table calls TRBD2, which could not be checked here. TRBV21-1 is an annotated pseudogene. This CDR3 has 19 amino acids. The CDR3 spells CASSSRLVCCRSWEDTQYF. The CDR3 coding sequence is TGTGCCAGCAGCAGCCGACTAGTTTGCTGTCGTTCGTGGGAGGATACGCAGTATTTT.

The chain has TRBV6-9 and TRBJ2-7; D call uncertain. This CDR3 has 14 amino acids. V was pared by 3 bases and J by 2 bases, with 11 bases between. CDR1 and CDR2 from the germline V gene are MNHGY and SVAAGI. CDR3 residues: CASSYSRIPYEQYF. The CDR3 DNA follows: TGTGCCAGCAGTTACTCCAGGATTCCCTACGAGCAGTACTTC.